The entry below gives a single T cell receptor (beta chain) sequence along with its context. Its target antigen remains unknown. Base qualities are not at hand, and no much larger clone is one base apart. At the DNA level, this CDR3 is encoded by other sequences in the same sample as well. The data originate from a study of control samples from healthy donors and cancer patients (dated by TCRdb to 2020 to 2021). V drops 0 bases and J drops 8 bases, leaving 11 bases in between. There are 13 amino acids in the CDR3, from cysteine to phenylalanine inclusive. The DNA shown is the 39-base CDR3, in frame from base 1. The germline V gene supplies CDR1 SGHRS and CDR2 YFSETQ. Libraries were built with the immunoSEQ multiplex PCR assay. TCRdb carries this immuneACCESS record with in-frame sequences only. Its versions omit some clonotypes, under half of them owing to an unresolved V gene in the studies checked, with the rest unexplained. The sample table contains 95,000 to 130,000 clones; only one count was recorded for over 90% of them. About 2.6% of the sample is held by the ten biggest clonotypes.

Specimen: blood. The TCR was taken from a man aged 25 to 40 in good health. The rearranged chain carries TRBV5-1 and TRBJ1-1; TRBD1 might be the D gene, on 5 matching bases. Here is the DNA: TGCGCCAGCAGCTTGGCAGGCGGGGCCGAAGCTTTCTTT. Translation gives CASSLAGGAEAFF.